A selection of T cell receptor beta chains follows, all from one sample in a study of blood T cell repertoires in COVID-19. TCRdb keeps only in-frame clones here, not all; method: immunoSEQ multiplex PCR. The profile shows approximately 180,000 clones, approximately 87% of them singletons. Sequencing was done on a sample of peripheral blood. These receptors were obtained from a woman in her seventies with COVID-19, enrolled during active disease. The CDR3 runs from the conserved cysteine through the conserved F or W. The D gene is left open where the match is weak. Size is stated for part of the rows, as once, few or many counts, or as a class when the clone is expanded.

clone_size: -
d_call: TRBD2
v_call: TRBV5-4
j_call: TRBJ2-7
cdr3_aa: CASSQGLAGGYEQYF
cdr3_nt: TGTGCCAGCAGCCAGGGACTAGCGGGAGGGTACGAGCAGTACTTC

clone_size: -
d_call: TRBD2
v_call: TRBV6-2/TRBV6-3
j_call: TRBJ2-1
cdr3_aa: CASSPSGSAYNEQFF
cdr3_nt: TGTGCCAGCAGCCCTAGCGGGAGTGCCTACAATGAGCAGTTCTTC

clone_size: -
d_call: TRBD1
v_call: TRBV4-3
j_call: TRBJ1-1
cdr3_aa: CASSQEDRGQAEAFF
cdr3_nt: TGCGCCAGCAGCCAAGAGGACAGGGGGCAAGCTGAAGCTTTCTTT

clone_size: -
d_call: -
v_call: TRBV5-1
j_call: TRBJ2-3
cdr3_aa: CASRTEERSTDTQYF
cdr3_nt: TGCGCCAGCAGGACTGAGGAGAGGAGCACAGATACGCAGTATTTT

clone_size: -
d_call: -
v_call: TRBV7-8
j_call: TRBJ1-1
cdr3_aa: CASSFILGGVKMNTEAFF
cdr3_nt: TGTGCCAGCAGCTTCATTTTGGGAGGGGTAAAAATGAACACTGAAGCTTTCTTT

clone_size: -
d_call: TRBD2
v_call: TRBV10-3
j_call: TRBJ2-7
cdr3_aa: CAISGASGTDFTYEQYF
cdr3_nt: TGTGCCATCAGTGGGGCTAGCGGGACGGACTTTACCTACGAGCAGTACTTC

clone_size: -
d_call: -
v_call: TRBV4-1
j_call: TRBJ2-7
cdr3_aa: CASSLVQGYEQYF
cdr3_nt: TGCGCCAGCAGCCTCGTACAGGGTTACGAGCAGTACTTC

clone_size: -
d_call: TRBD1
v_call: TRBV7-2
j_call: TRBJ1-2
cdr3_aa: CASSPQGGSDGYTF
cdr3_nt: TGTGCCAGCAGCCCCCAGGGGGGCTCAGATGGCTACACCTTC

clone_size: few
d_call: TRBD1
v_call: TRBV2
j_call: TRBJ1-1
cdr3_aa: CASSDDRGNTEAFF
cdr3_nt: TGTGCCAGCAGTGACGACAGGGGGAACACTGAAGCTTTCTTT

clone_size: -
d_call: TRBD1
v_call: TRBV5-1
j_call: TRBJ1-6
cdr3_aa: CASSFYKRDRFSGSYNSPLHF
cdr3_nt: TGCGCCAGCAGCTTCTATAAACGGGACAGGTTTTCGGGTTCCTATAATTCACCCCTCCACTTT